The clone carrying this T cell receptor (beta chain) has just one count. This entry is derived from a study of blood T cell repertoires in COVID-19. About the study: T cells, B-cell-depleted T cells, or PBMCs supplied cDNA or gDNA.

V gave up 5 bases and J gave up 4 bases; unmatched junction bases: 7. CDR1 and CDR2 (germline): SQVTM, ANQGSEA. The CDR3 extends over 13 amino acids. Authors' processing steps: For nucleated cells, counts were estimated from reference gene primer amplification. The assay was immunoSEQ multiplex PCR, and TCRdb's table has in-frame clones only and misses some. From that table come the V and J calls and clone size; the DNA was used to work out D and trimming. The repertoire consists of about 220,000 clones, with approximately 81% occurring once and the leading ten covering 4.5% to 5.5%. This TCR came from a woman aged 55-70 years who had recovered from COVID-19. The rearrangement links TRBV29-1 to TRBJ1-2; the match to TRBD1 covers 7 bases. The sample comprised peripheral blood. CDR3: CSVQSGTAYGYTF. The CDR3 nucleotides read TGCAGCGTTCAGTCCGGGACAGCCTATGGCTACACCTTC.